Here is one TCR beta chain with its context. What antigen it recognizes has not been identified. No per-base quality is available; no much larger clone lies one base away. This record belongs to a study of PD-1 blockade in classical Hodgkin lymphoma (TCRdb year 2020). Study-wide context: Nivolumab dosing was 3 mg/kg intravenously every 2 weeks, continuing until either disease progression or unacceptable toxicity. To define a peripheral blood immune signature of response to PD-1 blockade in classical Hodgkin lymphoma, the study combined TCR beta sequencing with CyTOF. Beyond this particular receptor, the publication reports: Baseline TCR diversity was reported to be lower in newly diagnosed patients than in healthy donors and to be lower still in relapsed/refractory patients. Only a single clinical trial cohort was studied, and what caused the repertoire differences, possibly disease activity or prior therapy, remained undefined. Lower diversity was seen in patients whose nivolumab began less than 1 year after ASCT, and these patients were left out of later analyses so that immune reconstitution would not confound the results. A significant rise by C4D1 was seen in CD4+ but not CD8+ TCR diversity (p=0.0027 vs p=0.16), with the rise being most apparent in complete responders (p=0.02). Trial patients with a complete response had baseline diversity similar to that of newly diagnosed patients, while partial responders and progressors had significantly lower diversity.

CDR1 PRHDT and CDR2 FYEKMQ are derived from the germline V gene (reference sequence). V and J are trimmed by 4 bases and 0 bases, and the gene matches miss 5 bases of the junction. Reading from cysteine to phenylalanine, the CDR3 counts 15 amino acids. The sequence is cut down to CDR3 DNA, 45 bases in frame from base 1. Interpreted using the paper, the time point label stands for: cycle 1 day 1 (C1D1), immediately before nivolumab initiation. Every trial patient had relapsed after autologous stem cell transplantation, and cohorts A, B and C differed in prior brentuximab vedotin exposure. The trial cohort comprised a few dozen patients with relapsed/refractory classical Hodgkin lymphoma whose best overall responses were complete response, partial response or progressive disease. In the multi-cohort phase II CheckMate 205 trial, trial patients received single-agent nivolumab. Best overall response was determined by an independent review committee according to the 2007 International Working Group response criteria. Trial PBMCs were obtained immediately prior to nivolumab initiation (C1D1) and on therapy at cycle 2 day 1 and cycle 4 day 1. After peripheral blood was drawn into 8 mL Vacutainer Cell Preparation Tubes, PBMCs were isolated by centrifugation and then cryopreserved.

Genomic DNA was extracted with the Qiagen DNeasy kit from unsorted PBMCs and from negatively selected CD4+ and CD8+ fractions. Using primers that anneal to V and J segments, immunoSEQ multiplex PCR amplified the TCR beta CDR3 regions. A synthetic immune receptor repertoire was used to minimize amplification bias, and any remaining bias was removed computationally after sequencing. The study's processing was this. Repertoire diversity was quantified as the Shannon entropy index using custom Python scripts. Unsorted, CD4+ and CD8+ repertoires were analyzed separately, except in combined analyses where CD4+ and CD8+ sequences were merged in silico. A clone counted as expanded when the clone's frequency after treatment rose at least 2-fold relative to C1D1, and clones undetected at baseline were given a pseudocount of 0.5. Singleton clones were defined as clones with 0 or 1 copy at C1D1, and non-singleton clones were defined as clones with 2 or more copies. Clones expanded in unsorted samples were labelled as CD4+, CD8+ or unknown by matching protein sequences in sorted samples from the same patient. Wilcoxon tests on paired samples were used to test diversity changes from C1D1 to C4D1. What TCRdb holds here is the immuneACCESS table cut down to in-frame rearrangements. Part of the clones is not present; checked against another copy, under half of the missing clones reflect an unresolved V gene, and the others are unexplained. The D gene and trimming were derived from the DNA, and the V and J assignments and clone size from that table. The sample table shows 13,000 or so clones, and 65% to 90% are seen once. The ten largest clones capture just under 25% of the sample.

The sequence came from a human donor with classical Hodgkin lymphoma. In this chain, TRBV13 is recombined with TRBJ1-1; the junction holds 7 bases that match TRBD1. Sequencing was performed on peripheral blood mononuclear cells (PBMCs), taken at baseline. For the CDR3, the sequence is CASSYDRVMNTEAFF. The nucleotides read TGTGCCAGCAGCTACGACAGGGTTATGAACACTGAAGCTTTCTTT. The full variable domain, with segments outside the CDR3 supplied by the reference TRBV13 and TRBJ1-1 proteins, appears as AAGVIQSPRHLIKEKRETATLKCYPIPRHDTVYWYQQGPGQDPQFLISFYEKMQSDKGSIPDRFSAQQFSDYHSELNMSSLELGDSALYFCASSYDRVMNTEAFFGQGTRLTVV.